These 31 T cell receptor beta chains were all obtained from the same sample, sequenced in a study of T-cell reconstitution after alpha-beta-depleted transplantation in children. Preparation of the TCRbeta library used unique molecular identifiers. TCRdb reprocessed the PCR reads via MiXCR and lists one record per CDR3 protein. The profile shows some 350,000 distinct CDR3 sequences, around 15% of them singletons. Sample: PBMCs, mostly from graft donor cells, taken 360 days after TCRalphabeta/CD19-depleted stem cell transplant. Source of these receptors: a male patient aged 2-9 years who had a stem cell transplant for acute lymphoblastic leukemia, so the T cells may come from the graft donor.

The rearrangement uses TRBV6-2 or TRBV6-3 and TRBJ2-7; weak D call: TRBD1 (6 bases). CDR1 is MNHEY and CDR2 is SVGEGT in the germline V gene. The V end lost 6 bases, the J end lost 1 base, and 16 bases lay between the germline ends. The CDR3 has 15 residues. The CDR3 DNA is TGTGCCAGCAGGACCCCCGGGACAAGATCCTACGAGCAGTACTTC. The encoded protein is CASRTPGTRSYEQYF.

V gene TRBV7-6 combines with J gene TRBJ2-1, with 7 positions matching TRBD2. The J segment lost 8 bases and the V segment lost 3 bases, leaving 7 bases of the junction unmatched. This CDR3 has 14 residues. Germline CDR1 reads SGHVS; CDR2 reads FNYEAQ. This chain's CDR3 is CASSLFAGGDEQFF. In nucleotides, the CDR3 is TGTGCCAGCAGCTTGTTCGCTGGGGGGGATGAGCAGTTCTTC. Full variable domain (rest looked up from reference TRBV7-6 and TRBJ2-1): GAGVSQSPRYKVTKRGQDVALRCDPISGHVSLYWYRQALGQGPEFLTYFNYEAQQDKSGLPNDRFSAERPEGSISTLTIQRTEQRDSAMYRCASSLFAGGDEQFFGPGTRLTVL.

CDR3 sequence: CAWGTPLPKGADTQYF. CDR3 DNA: TGTGCCTGGGGGACTCCCCTGCCAAAGGGGGCAGATACGCAGTATTTT. This chain connects TRBV30 to TRBJ2-3; D possibly uses TRBD1 or TRBD2 (6 bases each). Germline lookup yields CDR1 GTSNPN and CDR2 SVGIG (reference sequence). The CDR3 sequence is 16 residues long. Trimming removed 5 bases from V and 4 bases from J, with 22 bases in between.

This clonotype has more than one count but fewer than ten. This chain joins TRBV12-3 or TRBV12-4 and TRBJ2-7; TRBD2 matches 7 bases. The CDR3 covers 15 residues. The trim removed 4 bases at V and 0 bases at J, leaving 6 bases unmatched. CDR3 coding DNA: TGTGCCAGCAGTTCACCGACTAGCCACTCCTACGAGCAGTACTTC. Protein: CASSSPTSHSYEQYF.

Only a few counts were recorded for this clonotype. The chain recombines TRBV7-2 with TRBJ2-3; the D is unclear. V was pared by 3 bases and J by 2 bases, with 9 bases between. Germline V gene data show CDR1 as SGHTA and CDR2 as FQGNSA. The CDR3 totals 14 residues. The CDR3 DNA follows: TGTGCCAGCAGCTTTGAGGAGCTCACAGATACGCAGTATTTT. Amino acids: CASSFEELTDTQYF.

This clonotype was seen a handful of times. The CDR3 loop is CASSLTAGGELFF. The CDR3 DNA sequence: TGTGCCAGCAGCTTAACGGCGGGCGGGGAGCTGTTTTTT. The chain employs TRBV7-3 and TRBJ2-2, with D possibly matching TRBD2 (5 bases). CDR1 is SGHTA, CDR2 FQGTGA, per germline. V was pared by 0 bases and J by 7 bases, with 6 bases between. This CDR3 region has 13 residues.

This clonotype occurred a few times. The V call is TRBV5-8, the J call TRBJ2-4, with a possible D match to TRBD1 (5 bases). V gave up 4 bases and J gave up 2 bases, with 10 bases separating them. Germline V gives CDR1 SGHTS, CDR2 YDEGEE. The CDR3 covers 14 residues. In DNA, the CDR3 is TGTGCCAGCAGCCCGCAGGGTTCCAAAAACATTCAGTACTTC. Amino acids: CASSPQGSKNIQYF.

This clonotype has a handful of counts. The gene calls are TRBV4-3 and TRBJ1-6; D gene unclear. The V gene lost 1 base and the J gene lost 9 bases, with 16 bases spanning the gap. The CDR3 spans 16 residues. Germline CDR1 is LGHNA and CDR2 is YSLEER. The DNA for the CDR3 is TGCGCCAGCAGCCAAGCCCGGACCTTTGCTGGTTCACCCCTCCACTTT. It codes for CASSQARTFAGSPLHF.

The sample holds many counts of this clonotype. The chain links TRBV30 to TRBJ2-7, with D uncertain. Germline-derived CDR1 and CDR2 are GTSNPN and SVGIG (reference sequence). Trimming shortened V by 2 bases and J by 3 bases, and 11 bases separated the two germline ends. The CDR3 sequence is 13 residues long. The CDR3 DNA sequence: TGTGCCTGGAGTTCAGGCCCCAGCTACGAGCAGTACTTC. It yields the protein CAWSSGPSYEQYF.

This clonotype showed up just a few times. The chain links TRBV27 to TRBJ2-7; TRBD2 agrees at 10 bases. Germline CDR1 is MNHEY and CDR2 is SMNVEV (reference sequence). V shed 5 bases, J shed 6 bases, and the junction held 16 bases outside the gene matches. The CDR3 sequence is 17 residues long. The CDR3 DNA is TGTGCCAGCAGTACCCACCTCTCAAGCGGGAGGGCCTTCGAGCAGTACTTC. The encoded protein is CASSTHLSSGRAFEQYF.

The CDR3 loop reads CASSVDGTVYGYTF. The DNA of the CDR3 is TGTGCCAGCAGCGTAGACGGGACGGTCTATGGCTACACCTTC. The chain couples TRBV9 to TRBJ1-2; possibly TRBD1 for D (5 bases). CDR3 length: 14 amino acids. Germline CDR1 reads SGDLS; CDR2 reads YYNGEE. V shed 0 bases and J shed 4 bases, with 10 bases lying between them.

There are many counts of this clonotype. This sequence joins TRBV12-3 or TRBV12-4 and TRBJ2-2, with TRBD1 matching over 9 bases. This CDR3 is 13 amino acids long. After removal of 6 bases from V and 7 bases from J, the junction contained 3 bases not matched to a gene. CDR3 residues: CASSRTGDGELFF. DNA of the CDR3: TGTGCCAGCAGCCGGACAGGGGACGGGGAGCTGTTTTTT.

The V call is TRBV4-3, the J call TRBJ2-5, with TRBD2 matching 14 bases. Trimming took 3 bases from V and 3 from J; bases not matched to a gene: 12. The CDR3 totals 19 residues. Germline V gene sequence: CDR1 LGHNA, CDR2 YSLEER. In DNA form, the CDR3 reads TGCGCCAGCAGCCAGGATTCCGGGACTAGCGGGAGCAACGAAGAGACCCAGTACTTC. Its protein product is CASSQDSGTSGSNEETQYF.

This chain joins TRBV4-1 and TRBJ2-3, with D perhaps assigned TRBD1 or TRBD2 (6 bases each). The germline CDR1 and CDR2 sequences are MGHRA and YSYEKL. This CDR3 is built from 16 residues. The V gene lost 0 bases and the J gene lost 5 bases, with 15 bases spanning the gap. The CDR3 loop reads CASSQEFPGEVDTQYF. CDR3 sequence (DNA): TGCGCCAGCAGCCAAGAGTTCCCAGGGGAGGTAGATACGCAGTATTTT.

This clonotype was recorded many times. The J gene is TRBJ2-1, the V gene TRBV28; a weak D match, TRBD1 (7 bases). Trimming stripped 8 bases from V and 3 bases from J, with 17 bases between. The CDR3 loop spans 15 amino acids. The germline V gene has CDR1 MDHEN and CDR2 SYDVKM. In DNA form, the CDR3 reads TGTGCCAGCGGGGTAGCAGGGGGGAGCTACAATGAGCAGTTCTTC. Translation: CASGVAGGSYNEQFF.

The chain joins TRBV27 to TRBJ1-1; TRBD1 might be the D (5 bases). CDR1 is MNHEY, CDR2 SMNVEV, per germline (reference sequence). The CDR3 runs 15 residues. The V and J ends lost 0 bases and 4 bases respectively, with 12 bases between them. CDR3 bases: TGTGCCAGCAGTTTATCAGTTGCAGGGTTCACTGAAGCTTTCTTT. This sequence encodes CASSLSVAGFTEAFF.

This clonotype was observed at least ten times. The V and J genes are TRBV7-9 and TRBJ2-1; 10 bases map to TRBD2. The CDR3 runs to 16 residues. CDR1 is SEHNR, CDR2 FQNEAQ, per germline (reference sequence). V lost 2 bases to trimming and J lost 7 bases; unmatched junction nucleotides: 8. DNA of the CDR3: TGTGCCAGCAGCTTAAGACCGGGACTAGCGCCTAATGAGCAGTTCTTC. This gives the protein CASSLRPGLAPNEQFF.

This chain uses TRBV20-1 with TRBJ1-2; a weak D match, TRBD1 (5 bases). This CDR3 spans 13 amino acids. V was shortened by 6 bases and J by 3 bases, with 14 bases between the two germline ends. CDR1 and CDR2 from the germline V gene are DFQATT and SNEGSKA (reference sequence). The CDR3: CSAAPDSYYGYTF. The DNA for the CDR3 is TGCAGTGCCGCACCAGACAGCTACTATGGCTACACCTTC.

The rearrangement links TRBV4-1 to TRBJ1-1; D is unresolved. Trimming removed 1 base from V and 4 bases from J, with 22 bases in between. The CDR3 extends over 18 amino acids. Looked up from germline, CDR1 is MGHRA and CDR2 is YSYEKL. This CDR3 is CASSQGWERRGGGTEAFF. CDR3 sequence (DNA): TGCGCCAGCAGCCAAGGCTGGGAGCGACGGGGTGGCGGCACTGAAGCTTTCTTT.

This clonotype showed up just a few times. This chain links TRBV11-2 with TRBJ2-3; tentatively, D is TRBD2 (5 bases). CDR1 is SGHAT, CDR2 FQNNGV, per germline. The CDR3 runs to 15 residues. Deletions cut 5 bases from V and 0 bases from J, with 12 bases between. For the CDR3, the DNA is TGTGCCAGCAGCCGTAGGACTGGTAGCACAGATACGCAGTATTTT. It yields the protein CASSRRTGSTDTQYF.

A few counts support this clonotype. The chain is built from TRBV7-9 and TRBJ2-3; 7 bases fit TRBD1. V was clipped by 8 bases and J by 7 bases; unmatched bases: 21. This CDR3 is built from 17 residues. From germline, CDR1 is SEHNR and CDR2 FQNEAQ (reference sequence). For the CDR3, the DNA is TGTGCCAGCTCGAGAAATTGGACCGGGACAGAGGATCATACGCAGTATTTT. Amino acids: CASSRNWTGTEDHTQYF.

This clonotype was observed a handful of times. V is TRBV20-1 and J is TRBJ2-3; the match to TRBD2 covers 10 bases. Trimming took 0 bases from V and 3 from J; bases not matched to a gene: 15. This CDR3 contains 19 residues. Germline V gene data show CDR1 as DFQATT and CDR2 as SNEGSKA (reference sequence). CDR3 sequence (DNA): TGCAGTGCTAGAGATGTTCGTCCGGCTAGCGGGAGTGGAACAGATACGCAGTATTTT. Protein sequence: CSARDVRPASGSGTDTQYF.

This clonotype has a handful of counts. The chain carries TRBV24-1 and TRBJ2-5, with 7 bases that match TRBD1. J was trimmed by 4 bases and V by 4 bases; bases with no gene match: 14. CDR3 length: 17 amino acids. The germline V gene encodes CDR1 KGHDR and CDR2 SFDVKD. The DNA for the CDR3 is TGTGCCACCAGTGACCAATATCAGGGGGTGCAAGGAGAGACCCAGTACTTC. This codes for CATSDQYQGVQGETQYF.

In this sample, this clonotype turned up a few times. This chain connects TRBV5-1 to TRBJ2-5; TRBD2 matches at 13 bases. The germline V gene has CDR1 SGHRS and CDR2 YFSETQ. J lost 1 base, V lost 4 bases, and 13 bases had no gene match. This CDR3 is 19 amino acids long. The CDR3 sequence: CASSQGLAGLDVFQETQYF. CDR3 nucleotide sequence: TGCGCCAGCAGCCAGGGACTAGCGGGACTGGACGTCTTCCAAGAGACCCAGTACTTC.

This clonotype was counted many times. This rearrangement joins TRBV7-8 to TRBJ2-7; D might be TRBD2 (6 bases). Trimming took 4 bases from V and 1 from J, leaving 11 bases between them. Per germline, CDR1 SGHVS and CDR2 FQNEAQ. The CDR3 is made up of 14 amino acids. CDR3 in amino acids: CASSWDFGSYEQYF. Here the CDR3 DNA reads TGTGCCAGCAGCTGGGACTTCGGATCCTACGAGCAGTACTTC.

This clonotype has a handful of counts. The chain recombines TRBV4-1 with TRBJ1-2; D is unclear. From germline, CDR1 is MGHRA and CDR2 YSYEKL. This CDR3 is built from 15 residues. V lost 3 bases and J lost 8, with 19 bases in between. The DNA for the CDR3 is TGCGCCAGCAGCCATACCTCAAAGGCCGGAGGCGGCTACACCTTC. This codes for CASSHTSKAGGGYTF.

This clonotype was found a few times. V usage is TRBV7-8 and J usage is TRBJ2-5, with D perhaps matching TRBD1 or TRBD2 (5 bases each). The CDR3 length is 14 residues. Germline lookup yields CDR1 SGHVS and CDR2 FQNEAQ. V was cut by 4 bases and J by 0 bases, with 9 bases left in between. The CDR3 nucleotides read TGTGCCAGCAGCTCCGGGACGTACCAAGAGACCCAGTACTTC. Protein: CASSSGTYQETQYF.

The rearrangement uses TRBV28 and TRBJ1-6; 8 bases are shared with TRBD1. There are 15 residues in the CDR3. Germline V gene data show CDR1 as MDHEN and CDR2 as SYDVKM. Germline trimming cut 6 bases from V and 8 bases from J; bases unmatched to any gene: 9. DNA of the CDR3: TGTGCCAGCAGGGAATATGGGACAGGATATTCACCCCTCCACTTT. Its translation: CASREYGTGYSPLHF.

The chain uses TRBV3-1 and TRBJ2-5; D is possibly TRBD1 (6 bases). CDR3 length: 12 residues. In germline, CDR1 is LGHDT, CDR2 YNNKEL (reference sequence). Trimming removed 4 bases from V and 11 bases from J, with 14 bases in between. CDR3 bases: TGTGCCAGCAGCCTAGAGACAGGAGCTCAGTACTTC. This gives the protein CASSLETGAQYF.

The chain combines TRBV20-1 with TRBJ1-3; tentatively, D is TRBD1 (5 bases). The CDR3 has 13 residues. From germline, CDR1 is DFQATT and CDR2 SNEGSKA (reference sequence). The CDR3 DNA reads TGCGGAATCGGGGCGATCTCTGGAAACACCATATATTTT. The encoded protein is CGIGAISGNTIYF.

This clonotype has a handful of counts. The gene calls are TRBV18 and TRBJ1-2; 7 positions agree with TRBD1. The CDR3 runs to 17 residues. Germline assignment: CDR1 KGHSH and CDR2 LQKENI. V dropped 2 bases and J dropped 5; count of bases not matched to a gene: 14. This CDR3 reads CASSPEAGRTGLYGYTF. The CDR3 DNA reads TGTGCCAGCTCACCAGAGGCGGGGAGGACAGGATTATATGGCTACACCTTC.